This T cell receptor beta chain was sequenced during a study of T cells in women clearing cervical HPV infection. Study-wide results and limits: Effector/memory and HPV-specific T cells were not isolated, and association timing is unknown.

As concerns this clone: Its antigen is undetermined.

Sequencing used immunoSEQ multiplex PCR; TCRdb keeps in-frame clones, though not all of them. The specimen's table records under 45,000 clones. Sequencing was carried out using blood buffy coat. The receptor comes from a woman between 18 and 69 years old with a cervical HPV16 infection that either progressed to CIN3+ or cleared (not recorded which).

The CDR3 sequence is CASSLATVGQGMYTEAFF. Incomplete CDR3 DNA: TGCGCCAGCAGCTTGGCCACAGTCGGGCAGGGTATGTACACTGAA. V gene TRBV5-1 combines with J gene TRBJ1-1; tentatively, D is TRBD1 (5 bases). The read ends 3 residues shy of where the CDR3 ends; the end is completed using the germline J gene. V lost 0 bases and J lost 3, with 21 bases in between. Germline CDR1 SGHRS, CDR2 YFSETQ. CDR3 length: 18 residues.